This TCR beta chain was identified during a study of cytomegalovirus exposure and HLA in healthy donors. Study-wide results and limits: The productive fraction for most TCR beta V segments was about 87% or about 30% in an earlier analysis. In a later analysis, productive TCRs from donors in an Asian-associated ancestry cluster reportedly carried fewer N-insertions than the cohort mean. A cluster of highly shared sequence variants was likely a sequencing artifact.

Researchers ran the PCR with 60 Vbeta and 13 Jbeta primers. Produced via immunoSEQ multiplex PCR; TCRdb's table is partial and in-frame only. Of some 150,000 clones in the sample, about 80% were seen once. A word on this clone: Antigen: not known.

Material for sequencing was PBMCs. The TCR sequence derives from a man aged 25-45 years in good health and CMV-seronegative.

The CDR3 bases are TGTGCCAGCAGTGTAAAAACTAACTATGGCTACACCTTC. Translating it yields CASSVKTNYGYTF. This chain joins TRBV25-1 and TRBJ1-2; D is unclear. V was shortened by 4 bases and J by 0 bases, with 6 bases between the two germline ends. CDR1 is MGHDK, CDR2 SYGVNS, per germline. The CDR3 contains 13 residues.